The clone carrying this TCR beta chain was counted at least ten times. These data belong to a study of T-cell memory formation after mild COVID-19. The 5'RACE method, run with constant-segment primers, produced TCR alpha and TCR beta cDNA libraries (carrying sample barcodes and UMIs). Using its own MiXCR run on the 5' RACE reads, TCRdb lists one record per CDR3 protein. The sample lists approximately 560,000 distinct CDR3 sequences, roughly 17% occurring once. This CDR3 comprises 13 residues. The germline V gene encodes CDR1 SGHRS and CDR2 YFSETQ. Trimming took 2 bases from V and 3 from J, leaving 9 bases between them.

The rearrangement uses TRBV5-1 and TRBJ2-7, with D possibly matching TRBD2 (5 bases). The origin of this receptor is an adult woman who had mild COVID-19 (a few samples of this study predate the infection). Cell type and time point are not known. The sample was PBMCs or a T cell subset sorted from them (not recorded which). CDR3 nucleotides: TGCGCCAGCAGCTTCTCCGGGGTCTACGAGCAGTACTTC. This codes for CASSFSGVYEQYF.